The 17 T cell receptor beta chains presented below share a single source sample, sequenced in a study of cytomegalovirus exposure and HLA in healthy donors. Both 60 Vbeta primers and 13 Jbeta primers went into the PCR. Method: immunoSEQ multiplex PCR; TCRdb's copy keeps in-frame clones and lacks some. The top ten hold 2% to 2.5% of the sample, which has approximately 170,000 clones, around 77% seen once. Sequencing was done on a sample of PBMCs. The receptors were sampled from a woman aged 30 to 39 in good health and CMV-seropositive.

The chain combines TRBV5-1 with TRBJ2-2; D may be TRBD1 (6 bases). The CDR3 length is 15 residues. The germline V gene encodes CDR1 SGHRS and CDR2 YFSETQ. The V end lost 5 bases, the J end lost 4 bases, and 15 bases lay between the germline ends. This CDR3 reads CASSLTGWSTGELFF. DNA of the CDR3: TGCGCCAGCAGTCTCACAGGGTGGAGCACCGGGGAGCTGTTTTTT.

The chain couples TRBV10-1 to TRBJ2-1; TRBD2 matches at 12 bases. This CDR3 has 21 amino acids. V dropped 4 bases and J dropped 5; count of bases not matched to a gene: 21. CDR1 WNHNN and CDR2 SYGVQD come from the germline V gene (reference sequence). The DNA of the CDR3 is TGCGCCAGCAGTGCCAGAATCGGACTAGCGGGGCCCCAAAACCTAGACAATGAGCAGTTCTTC. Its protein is CASSARIGLAGPQNLDNEQFF.

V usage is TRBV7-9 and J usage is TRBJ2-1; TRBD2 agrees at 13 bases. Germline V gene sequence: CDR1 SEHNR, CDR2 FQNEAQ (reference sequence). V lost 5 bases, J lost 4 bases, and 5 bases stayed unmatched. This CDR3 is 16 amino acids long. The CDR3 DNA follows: TGTGCCAGCAGCCGGACTAGCGGGGGACCATACAATGAGCAGTTCTTC. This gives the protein CASSRTSGGPYNEQFF.

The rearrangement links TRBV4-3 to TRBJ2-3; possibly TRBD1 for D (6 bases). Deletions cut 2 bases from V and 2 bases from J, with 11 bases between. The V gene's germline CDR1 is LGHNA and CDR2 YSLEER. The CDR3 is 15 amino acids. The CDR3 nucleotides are TGCGCCAGCAGCCAACGGACAGCCTCCACAGATACGCAGTATTTT. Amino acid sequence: CASSQRTASTDTQYF.

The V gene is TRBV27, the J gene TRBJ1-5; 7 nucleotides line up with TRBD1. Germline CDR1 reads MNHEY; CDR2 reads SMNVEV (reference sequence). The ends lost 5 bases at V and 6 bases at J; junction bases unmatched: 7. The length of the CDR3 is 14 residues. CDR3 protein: CASSPRQGIQPQHF. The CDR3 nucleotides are TGTGCCAGCAGTCCCCGACAGGGAATTCAGCCCCAGCATTTT.

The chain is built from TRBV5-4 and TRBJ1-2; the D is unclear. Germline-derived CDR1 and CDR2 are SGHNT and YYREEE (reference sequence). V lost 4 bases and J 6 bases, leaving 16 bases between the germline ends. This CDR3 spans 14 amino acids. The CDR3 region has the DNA TGTGCCAGCAGCCCTGACTCACAACTGGATGGCTACACCTTC. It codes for CASSPDSQLDGYTF.

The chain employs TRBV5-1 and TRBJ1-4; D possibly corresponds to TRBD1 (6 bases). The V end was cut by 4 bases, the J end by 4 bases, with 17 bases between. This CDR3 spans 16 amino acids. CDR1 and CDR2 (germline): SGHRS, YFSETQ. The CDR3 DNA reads TGCGCCAGCAGCCGGGGGGGGGCTCCTGATAATGAAAAACTGTTTTTT. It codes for CASSRGGAPDNEKLFF. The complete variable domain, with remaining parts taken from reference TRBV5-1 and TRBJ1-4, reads KAGVTQTPRYLIKTRGQQVTLSCSPISGHRSVSWYQQTPGQGLQFLFEYFSETQRNKGNFPGRFSGRQFSNSRSEMNVSTLELGDSALYLCASSRGGAPDNEKLFFGSGTQLSVL.

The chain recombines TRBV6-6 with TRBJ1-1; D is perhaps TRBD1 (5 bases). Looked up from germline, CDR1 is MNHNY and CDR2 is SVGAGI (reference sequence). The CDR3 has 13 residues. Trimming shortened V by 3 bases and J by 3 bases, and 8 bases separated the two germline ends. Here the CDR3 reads CASSYSGYTEAFF. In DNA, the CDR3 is TGTGCCAGCAGTTATTCAGGGTACACTGAAGCTTTCTTT.

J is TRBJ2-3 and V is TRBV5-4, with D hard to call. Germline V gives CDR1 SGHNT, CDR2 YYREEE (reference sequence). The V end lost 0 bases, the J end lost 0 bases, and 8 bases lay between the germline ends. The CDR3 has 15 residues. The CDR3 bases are TGTGCCAGCAGCTTGGGTACAGTTAGCACAGATACGCAGTATTTT. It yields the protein CASSLGTVSTDTQYF.

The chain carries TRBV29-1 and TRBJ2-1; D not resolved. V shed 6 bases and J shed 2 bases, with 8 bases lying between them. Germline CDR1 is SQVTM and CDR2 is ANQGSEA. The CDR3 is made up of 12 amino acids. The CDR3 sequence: CSVYLTYNEQFF. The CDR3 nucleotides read TGCAGCGTATATCTAACCTACAATGAGCAGTTCTTC.

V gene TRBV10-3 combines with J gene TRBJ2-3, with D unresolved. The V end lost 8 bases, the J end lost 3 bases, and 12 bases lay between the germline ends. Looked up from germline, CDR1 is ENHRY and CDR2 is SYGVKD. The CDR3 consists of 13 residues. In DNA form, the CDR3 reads TGTGCCATCGGTACGGGTTTAACAGATACGCAGTATTTT. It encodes CAIGTGLTDTQYF.

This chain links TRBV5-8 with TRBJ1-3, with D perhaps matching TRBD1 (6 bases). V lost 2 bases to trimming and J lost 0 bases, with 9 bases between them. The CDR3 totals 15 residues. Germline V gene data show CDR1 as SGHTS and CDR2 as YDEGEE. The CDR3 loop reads CASSLQGLSGNTIYF. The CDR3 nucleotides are TGTGCCAGCAGCTTACAGGGCCTCTCTGGAAACACCATATATTTT.

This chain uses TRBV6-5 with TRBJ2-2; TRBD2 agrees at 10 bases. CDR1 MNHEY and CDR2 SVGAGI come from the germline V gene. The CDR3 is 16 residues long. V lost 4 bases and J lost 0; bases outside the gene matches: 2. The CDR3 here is CASSWTSGANTGELFF. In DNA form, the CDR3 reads TGTGCCAGCAGTTGGACTAGCGGAGCGAACACCGGGGAGCTGTTTTTT.

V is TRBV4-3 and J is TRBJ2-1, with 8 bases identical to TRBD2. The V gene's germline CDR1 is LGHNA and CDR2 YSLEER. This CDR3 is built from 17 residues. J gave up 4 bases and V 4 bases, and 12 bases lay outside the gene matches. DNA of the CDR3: TGCGCCAGCAGCCTGACCCCGGGGGGGGATAATTACAATGAGCAGTTCTTC. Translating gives CASSLTPGGDNYNEQFF.

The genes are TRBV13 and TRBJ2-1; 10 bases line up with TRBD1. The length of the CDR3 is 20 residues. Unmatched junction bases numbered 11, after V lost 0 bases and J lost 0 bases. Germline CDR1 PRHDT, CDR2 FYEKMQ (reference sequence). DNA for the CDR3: TGTGCCAGCAGCTTAGGGCCGGGACAGGGGCTCACAATCTCCTACAATGAGCAGTTCTTC. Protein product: CASSLGPGQGLTISYNEQFF.

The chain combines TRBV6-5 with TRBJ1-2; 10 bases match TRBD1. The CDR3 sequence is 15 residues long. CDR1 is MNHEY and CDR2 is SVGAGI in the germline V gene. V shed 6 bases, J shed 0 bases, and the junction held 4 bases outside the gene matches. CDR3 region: CASRTTGGTNYGYTF. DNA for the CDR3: TGTGCCAGCAGGACGACAGGGGGCACTAACTATGGCTACACCTTC.

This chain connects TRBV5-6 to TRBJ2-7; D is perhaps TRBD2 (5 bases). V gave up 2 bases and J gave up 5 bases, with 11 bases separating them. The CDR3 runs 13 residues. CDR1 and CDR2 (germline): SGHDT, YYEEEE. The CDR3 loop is CASSFDYLDEQYF. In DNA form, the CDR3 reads TGTGCCAGCAGCTTCGACTACCTTGACGAGCAGTACTTC.